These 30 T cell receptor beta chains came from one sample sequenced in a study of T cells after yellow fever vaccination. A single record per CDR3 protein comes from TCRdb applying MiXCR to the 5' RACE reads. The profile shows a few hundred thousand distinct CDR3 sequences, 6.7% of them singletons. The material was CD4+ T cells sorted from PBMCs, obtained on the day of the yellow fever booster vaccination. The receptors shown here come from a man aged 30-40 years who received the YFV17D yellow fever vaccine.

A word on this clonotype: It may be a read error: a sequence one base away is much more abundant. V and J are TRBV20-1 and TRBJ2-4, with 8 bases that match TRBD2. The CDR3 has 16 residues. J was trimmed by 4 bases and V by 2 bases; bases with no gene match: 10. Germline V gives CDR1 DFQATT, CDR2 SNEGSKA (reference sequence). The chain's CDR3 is CSARPPAGVAKNIQYF. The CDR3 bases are TGCAGTGCTAGACCCCCAGCGGGAGTCGCTAAAAACATTCAGTACTTC.

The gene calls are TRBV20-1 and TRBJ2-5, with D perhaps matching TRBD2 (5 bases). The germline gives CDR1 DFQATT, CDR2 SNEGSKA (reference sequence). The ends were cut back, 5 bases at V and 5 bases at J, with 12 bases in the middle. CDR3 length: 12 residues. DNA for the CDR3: TGCAGTGCTGGGAGCTTAGGGGAGACCCAGTACTTC. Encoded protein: CSAGSLGETQYF.

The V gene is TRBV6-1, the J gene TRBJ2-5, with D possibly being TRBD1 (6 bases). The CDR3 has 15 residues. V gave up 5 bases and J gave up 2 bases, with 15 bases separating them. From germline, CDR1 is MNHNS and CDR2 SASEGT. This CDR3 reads CASSQPGTNQETQYF. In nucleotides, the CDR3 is TGTGCCAGCAGTCAACCCGGGACAAATCAAGAGACCCAGTACTTC.

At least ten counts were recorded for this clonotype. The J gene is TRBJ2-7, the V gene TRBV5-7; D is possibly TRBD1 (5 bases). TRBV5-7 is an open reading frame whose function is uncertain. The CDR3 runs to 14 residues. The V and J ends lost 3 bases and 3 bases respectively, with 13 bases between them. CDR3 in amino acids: CASSSQGYGYEQYF. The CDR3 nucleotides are TGTGCCAGCAGCTCGCAGGGATACGGCTACGAGCAGTACTTC.

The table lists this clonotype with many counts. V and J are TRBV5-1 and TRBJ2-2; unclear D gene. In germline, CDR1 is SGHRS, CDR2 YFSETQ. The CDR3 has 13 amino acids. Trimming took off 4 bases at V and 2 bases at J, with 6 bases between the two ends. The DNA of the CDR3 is TGCGCCAGCAGCAAAGGAAACACCGGGGAGCTGTTTTTT. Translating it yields CASSKGNTGELFF.

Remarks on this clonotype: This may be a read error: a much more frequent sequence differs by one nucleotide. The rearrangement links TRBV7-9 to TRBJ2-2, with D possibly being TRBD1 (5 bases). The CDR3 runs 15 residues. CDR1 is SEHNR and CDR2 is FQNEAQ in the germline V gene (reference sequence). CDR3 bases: TGTACCAGCAGCGCAGGGTCTGATTCCACCGGGGAGCTGTTTTTT. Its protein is CTSSAGSDSTGELFF.

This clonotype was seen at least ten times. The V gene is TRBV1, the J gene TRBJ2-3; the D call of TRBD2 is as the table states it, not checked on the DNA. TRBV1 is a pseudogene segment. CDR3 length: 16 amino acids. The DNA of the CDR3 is TGCACCAGCAGCCAAGATCAGCGGCTATTCGCAGATACGCAGTATTTT. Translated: CTSSQDQRLFADTQYF.

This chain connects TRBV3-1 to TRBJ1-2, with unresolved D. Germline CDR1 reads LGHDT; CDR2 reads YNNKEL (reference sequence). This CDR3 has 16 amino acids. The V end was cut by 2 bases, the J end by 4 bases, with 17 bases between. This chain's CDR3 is CASSQTYGLLRYGYTF. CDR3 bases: TGTGCCAGCAGCCAAACGTATGGACTGCTCCGCTATGGCTACACCTTC.

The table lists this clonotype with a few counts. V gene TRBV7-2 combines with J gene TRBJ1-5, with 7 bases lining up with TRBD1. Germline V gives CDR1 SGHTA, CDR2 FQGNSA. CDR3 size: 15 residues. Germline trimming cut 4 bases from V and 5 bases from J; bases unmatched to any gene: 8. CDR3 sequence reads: CASSSMGDRYQPQHF. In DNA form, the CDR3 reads TGTGCCAGCAGCTCCATGGGGGACAGATATCAGCCCCAGCATTTT.

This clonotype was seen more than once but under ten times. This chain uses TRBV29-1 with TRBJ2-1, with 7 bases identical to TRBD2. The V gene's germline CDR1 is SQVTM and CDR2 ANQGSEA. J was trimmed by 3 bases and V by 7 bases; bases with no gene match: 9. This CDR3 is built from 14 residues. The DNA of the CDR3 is TGCAGCGCGGGGCTAGCGGAAATCTACAATGAGCAGTTCTTC. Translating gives CSAGLAEIYNEQFF.

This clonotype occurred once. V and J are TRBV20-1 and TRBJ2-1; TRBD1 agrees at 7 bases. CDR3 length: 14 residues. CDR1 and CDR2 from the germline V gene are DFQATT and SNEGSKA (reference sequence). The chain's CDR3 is CCSRGQAPGNEQFF. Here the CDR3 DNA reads TGCTGCTCTAGAGGACAGGCTCCGGGGAATGAGCAGTTCTTC.

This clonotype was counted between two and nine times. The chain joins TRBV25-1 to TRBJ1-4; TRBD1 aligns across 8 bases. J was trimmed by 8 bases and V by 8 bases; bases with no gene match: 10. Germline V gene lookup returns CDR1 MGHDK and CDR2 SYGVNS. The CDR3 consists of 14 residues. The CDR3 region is CASEDDRGGEKLFF. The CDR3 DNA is TGTGCCAGCGAAGACGACAGGGGAGGGGAAAAACTGTTTTTT.

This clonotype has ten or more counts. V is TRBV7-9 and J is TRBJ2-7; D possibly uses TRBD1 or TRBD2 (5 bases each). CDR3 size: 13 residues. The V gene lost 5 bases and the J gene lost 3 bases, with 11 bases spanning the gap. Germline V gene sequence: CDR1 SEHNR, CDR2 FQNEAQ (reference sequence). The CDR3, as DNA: TGTGCCAGCAGCCGCCGGGACGGCTACGAGCAGTACTTC. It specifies CASSRRDGYEQYF. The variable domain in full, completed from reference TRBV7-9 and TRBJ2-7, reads DTGVSQNPRHKITKRGQNVTFRCDPISEHNRLYWYRQTLGQGPEFLTYFQNEAQLEKSRLLSDRFSAERPKGSFSTLEIQRTEQGDSAMYLCASSRRDGYEQYFGPGTRLTVT.

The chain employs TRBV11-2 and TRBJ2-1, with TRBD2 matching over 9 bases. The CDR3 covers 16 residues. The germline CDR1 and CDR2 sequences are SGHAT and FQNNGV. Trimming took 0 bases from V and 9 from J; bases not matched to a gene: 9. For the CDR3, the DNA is TGTGCCAGCAGCTTAGATCCTAATAGCGGGAGCGGTGAGCAGTTCTTC. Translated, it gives CASSLDPNSGSGEQFF.

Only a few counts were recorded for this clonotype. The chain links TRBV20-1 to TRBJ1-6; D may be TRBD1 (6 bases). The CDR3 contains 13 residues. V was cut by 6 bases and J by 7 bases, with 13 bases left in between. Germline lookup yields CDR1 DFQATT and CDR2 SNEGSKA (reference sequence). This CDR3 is CSAARDKNSPLHF. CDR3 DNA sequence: TGCAGTGCAGCCAGGGACAAGAATTCACCCCTCCACTTT.

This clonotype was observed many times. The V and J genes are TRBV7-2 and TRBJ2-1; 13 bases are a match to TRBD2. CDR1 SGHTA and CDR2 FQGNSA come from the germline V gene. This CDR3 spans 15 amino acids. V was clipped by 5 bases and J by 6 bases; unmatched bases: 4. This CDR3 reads CASSRTSGGGNEQFF. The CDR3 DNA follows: TGTGCCAGCAGCAGGACTAGCGGGGGAGGCAATGAGCAGTTCTTC. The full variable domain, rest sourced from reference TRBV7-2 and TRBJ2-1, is GAGVSQSPSNKVTEKGKDVELRCDPISGHTALYWYRQSLGQGLEFLIYFQGNSAPDKSGLPSDRFSAERTGGSVSTLTIQRTQQEDSAVYLCASSRTSGGGNEQFFGPGTRLTVL.

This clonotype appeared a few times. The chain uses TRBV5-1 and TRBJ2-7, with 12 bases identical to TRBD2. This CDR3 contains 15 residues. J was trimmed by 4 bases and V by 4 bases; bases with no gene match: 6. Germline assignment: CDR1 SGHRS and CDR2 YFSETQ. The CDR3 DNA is TGCGCCAGCAGCCAGGGACTAGCGGGTGTATACGAGCAGTACTTC. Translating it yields CASSQGLAGVYEQYF.

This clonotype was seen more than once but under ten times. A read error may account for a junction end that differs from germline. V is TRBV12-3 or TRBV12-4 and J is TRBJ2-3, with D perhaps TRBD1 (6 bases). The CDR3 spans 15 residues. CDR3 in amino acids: CASSSRGGVTDTQFF. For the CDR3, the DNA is TGTGCCAGCAGCTCCAGGGGTGGGGTCACAGATACGCAGTTTTTT.

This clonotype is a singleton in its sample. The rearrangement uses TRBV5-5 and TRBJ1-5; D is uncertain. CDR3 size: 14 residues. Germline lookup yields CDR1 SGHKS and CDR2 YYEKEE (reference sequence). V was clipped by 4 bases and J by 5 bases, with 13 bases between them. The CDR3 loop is CASSLGVLYQPQHF. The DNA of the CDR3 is TGTGCCAGCAGCCTTGGGGTCCTTTATCAGCCCCAGCATTTT.

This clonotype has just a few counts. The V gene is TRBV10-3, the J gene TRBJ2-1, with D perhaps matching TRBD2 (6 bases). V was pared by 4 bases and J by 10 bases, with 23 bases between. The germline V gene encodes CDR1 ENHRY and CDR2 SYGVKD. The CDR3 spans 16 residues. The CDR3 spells CAISGGVTRRTYEQFF. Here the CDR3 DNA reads TGTGCCATCAGTGGGGGGGTGACTAGGAGGACCTACGAGCAGTTCTTC.

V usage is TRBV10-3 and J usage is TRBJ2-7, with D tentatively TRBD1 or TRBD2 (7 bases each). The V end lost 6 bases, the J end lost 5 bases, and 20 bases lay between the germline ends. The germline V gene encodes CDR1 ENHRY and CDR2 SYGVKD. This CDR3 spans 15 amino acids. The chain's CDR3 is CAIRVMMTGRDEQYF. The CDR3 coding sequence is TGTGCCATCAGGGTAATGATGACAGGGAGGGACGAGCAGTACTTC.

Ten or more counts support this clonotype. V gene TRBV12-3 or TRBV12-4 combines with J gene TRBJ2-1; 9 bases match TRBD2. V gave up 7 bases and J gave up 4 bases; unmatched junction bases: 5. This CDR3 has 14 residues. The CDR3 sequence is CASNLAGPYNEQFF. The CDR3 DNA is TGTGCCAGCAACCTAGCGGGACCGTACAATGAGCAGTTCTTC.

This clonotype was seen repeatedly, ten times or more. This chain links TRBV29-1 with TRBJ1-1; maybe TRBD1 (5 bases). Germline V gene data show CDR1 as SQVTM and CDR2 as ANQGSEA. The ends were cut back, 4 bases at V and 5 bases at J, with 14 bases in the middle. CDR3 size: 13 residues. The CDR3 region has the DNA TGCAGCGTTGTGGGGGTCTACTGGACTGAAGCTTTCTTT. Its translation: CSVVGVYWTEAFF.

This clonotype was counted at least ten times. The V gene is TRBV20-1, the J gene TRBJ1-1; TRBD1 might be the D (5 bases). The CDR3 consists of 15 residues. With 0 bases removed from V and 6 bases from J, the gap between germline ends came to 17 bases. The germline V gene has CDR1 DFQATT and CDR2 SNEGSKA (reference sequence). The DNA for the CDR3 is TGCAGTGCTAGAGACCCAAAGAGGGGTTCCCCTGAAGCTTTCTTT. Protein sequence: CSARDPKRGSPEAFF.

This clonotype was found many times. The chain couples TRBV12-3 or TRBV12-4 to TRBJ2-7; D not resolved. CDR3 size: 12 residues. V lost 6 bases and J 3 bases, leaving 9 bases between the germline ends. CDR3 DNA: TGTGCCAGCAGACTTGACGGCTACGAGCAGTACTTC. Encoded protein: CASRLDGYEQYF.

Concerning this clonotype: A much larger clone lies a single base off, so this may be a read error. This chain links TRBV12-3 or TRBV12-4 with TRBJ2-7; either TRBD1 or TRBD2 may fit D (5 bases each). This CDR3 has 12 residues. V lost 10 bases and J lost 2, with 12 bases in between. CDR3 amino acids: CATSGAPYEQYF. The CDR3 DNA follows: TGTGCCACCTCCGGGGCGCCCTACGAGCAGTACTTC.

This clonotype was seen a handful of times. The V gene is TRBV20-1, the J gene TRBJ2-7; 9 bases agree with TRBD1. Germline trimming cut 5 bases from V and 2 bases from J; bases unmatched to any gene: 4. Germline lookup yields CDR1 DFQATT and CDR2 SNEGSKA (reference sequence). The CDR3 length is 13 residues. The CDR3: CSAGGQGTYEQYF. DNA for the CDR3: TGCAGTGCTGGCGGACAGGGGACCTACGAGCAGTACTTC.

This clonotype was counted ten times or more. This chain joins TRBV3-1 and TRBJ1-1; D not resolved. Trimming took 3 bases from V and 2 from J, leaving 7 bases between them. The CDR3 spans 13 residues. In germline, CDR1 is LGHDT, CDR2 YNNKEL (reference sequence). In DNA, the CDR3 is TGTGCCAGCAGCCACACAGTAAACACTGAAGCTTTCTTT. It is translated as CASSHTVNTEAFF.

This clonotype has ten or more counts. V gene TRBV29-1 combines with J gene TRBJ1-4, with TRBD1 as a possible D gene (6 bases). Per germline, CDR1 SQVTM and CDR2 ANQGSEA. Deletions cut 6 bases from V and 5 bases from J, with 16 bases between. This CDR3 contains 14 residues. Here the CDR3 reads CSVWSGGLNEKLFF. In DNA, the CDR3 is TGCAGCGTCTGGTCGGGGGGGCTAAATGAAAAACTGTTTTTT.

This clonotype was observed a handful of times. CDR3 DNA: TGTGCCACCAGTGCTTTCGGCGACAGGGACTTGAACACCGGGGAGCTGTTTTTT. Its protein product is CATSAFGDRDLNTGELFF. V usage is TRBV24-1 and J usage is TRBJ2-2, with D possibly matching TRBD1 (7 bases). Germline CDR1 reads KGHDR; CDR2 reads SFDVKD. The germline V and J ends were trimmed by 5 bases and 1 base, with 19 bases remaining between them. The CDR3 is 18 amino acids.